The rows below give T cell receptor beta chains drawn from one sample of a study of blood T cells in healthy people across ages. TCRdb reprocessed the 5' RACE reads with MiXCR, giving one entry per CDR3 protein. Seen here are about 1.6 million distinct CDR3 sequences, about 31% observed once, and the top ten hold over 9%. Sequenced: blood. The receptors shown here come from a woman in her twenties or thirties in good health. CDR3s include the opening cysteine and the closing phenylalanine or tryptophan. Each record gives: J gene, V gene, D gene, clone size, CDR3 DNA, CDR3 protein. The D gene is left open where the match is weak. Clone size, where shown, is once, few, many, or a class for clones that have expanded.

TRBJ2-7 | TRBV4-1 | . | few | TGCGCCAGCAGCCAAGATCCCCATATAGGAAGGGAGGAGACCCGGTACTTC | CASSQDPHIGREETRYF
TRBJ2-5 | TRBV7-2 | TRBD2 | . | TGTGCCGGCAGCTTAGCGGGAAAGCGGGGAGGAGAGACCCAGTACTTC | CAGSLAGKRGGETQYF
TRBJ1-1 | TRBV5-1 | . | . | TGCGCCAGCAGCTTGACCGACAAAACTAACACTGAAGCTTTCTTT | CASSLTDKTNTEAFF
TRBJ2-3 | TRBV12-3/TRBV12-4 | . | . | TGTGCCAGCAGTTACATTAAAGGGAGGGATACGCAGTATTTT | CASSYIKGRDTQYF
TRBJ2-7 | TRBV2 | . | . | TGTGCCAGCAGGGGTGAAAGGCAGGCTGGAGGGCCGTACTTC | CASRGERQAGGPYF
TRBJ2-1 | TRBV11-2 | TRBD1 | . | TGTGCCAGCAGCATAGGTCCGAGACAGGGCGTTTACAATGAGCAGTTCTTC | CASSIGPRQGVYNEQFF
TRBJ2-7 | TRBV21-1 | . | . | TGTGCCAGCAGTTCTCGGGGTAGGAGCTCCTACGAGCAGTACTTC | CASSSRGRSSYEQYF
TRBJ2-5 | TRBV30 | TRBD2 | . | TGTGCCTGGAGTAGCCTAGCGGGTAACCATGACTTC | CAWSSLAGNHDF
TRBJ1-1 | TRBV20-1 | . | . | TGCAGTGCTAGAGAAGCGCAGGGTAAAGTCATGAACACTGAAGCTTTCTTT | CSAREAQGKVMNTEAFF
TRBJ1-2 | TRBV5-1 | TRBD1 | . | TGCGCCAGCAGCTTAGGACAGGGTCATACTGCCCGGGAAGGCTACACCTTC | CASSLGQGHTAREGYTF
TRBJ2-4 | TRBV25-1 | TRBD1 | . | TGTGCCAGCAGTGAATATATGGGACAGGGGAGGGCGGACAATGAGCAGTACTTC | CASSEYMGQGRADNEQYF
TRBJ2-3 | TRBV11-2 | . | . | TGTGCCAGCAGCTTAGTTAGTCTTCCCGATACGCAGTATTTT | CASSLVSLPDTQYF
TRBJ1-5 | TRBV4-1 | . | . | TGCGCCAGCAGCCAATCCGAGGACAGAAATCAGCCCCAGCATTTT | CASSQSEDRNQPQHF
TRBJ1-5 | TRBV3-1 | TRBD1 | . | TGTGCCAGCAGTACCGGACAGGACCAGCATTTT | CASSTGQDQHF